This T cell receptor (beta chain) derives from a study of spatial heterogeneity in lung cancer. Across the whole study: Detection consistently yielded more beta chains than alpha chains. The study's findings and limits: At tumor resection, ubiquitous expanded TCRs were detected in blood more often than later.

The presence of a unique molecular identifier marked each TCR cDNA molecule. MiXCR, applied by TCRdb to the 5' RACE reads, yields one record per CDR3 protein. The table has some 87,000 distinct CDR3 sequences, roughly 9.5% seen once. About this clonotype itself: The antigen remains undetermined.

As to time point: sample taken at primary tumor resection. Frozen PBMC, nontumor lung or tumor provided whole RNA, which was sequenced unsorted. The donors comprised some 72 untreated early-stage non-small cell lung cancer patients. CDR1 and CDR2 from the germline V gene are LNHNV and YYDKDF (reference sequence). The V end was cut by 5 bases, the J end by 5 bases, with 16 bases between. The CDR3 spans 15 residues. The sequencing used PBMCs, collected at surgery. The sequence was obtained from a male donor with early-stage non-small cell lung cancer. The chain employs TRBV15 and TRBJ2-1, with no clear D. Here the CDR3 DNA reads TGTGCCACCAGCCCCGTTGAAAGTTTTGACAATGAGCAGTTCTTC. This translates into CATSPVESFDNEQFF.